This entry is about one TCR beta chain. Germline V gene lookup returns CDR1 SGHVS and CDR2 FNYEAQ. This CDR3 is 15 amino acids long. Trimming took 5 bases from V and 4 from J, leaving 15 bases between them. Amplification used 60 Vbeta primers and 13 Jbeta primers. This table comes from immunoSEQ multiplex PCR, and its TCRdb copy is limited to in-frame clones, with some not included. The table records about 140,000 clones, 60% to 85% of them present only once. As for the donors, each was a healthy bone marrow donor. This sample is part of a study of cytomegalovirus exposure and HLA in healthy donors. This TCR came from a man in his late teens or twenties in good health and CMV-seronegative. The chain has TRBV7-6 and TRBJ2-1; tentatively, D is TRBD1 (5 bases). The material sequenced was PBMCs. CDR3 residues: CASSRTTGYYNEQFF. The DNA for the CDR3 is TGTGCCAGCAGCCGAACAACAGGCTATTACAATGAGCAGTTCTTC.